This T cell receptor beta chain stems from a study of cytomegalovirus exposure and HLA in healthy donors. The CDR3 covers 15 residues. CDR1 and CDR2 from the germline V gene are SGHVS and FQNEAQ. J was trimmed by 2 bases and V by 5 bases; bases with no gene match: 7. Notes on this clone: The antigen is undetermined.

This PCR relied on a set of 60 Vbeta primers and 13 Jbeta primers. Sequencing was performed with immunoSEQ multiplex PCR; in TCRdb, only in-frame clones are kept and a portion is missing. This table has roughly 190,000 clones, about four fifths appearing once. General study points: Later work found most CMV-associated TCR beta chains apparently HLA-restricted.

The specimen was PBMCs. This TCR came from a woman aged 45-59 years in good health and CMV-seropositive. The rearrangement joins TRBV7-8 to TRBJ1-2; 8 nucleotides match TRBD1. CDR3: CASSIRTGRNYGYTF. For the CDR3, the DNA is TGTGCCAGCAGCATCCGGACAGGGAGAAACTATGGCTACACCTTC.